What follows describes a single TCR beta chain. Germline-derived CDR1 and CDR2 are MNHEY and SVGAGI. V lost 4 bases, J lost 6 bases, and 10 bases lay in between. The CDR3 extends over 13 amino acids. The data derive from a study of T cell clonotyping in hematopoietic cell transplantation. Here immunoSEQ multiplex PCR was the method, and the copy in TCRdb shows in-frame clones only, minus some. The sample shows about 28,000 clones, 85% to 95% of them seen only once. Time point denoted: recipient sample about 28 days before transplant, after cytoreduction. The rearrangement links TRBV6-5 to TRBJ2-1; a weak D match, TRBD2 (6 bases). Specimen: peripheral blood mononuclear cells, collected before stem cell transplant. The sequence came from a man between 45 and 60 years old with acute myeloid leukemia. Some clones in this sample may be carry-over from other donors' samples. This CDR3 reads CASSSMGGNEQFF. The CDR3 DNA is TGTGCCAGCAGTTCCATGGGGGGCAATGAGCAGTTCTTC.